This record looks at one TCR beta chain sequence and its context. The antigen is undetermined. The data derive from a study of metastatic and nonmetastatic thyroid tumors. About the research overall: Malignant thyroid and benign thyroid patients provided blood and tumor or nodule tissue whose repertoires were compared. Broader study findings: Malignant tumors reportedly showed significantly higher TCR beta diversity than benign nodules in both blood and tumor.

Each patient came to thyroid surgery without any prior treatment (of any kind). Germline CDR1 is DFQATT and CDR2 is SNEGSKA (reference sequence). CDR3 length equals 11 residues. Unmatched junction bases numbered 1, after V lost 4 bases and J lost 7 bases. Original methodology: A distant-metastasis classifier for papillary thyroid cancer was built using CDR3 differences across clinicopathological groups. TCRdb used MiXCR to call clones anew from the PCR reads. TCRdb, rather than the study authors, made the V and J calls. Of some 11,000 clones detected, about 21% appear once; the ten largest clones hold 12% to 15%.

The sequenced sample consisted of adjacent normal tissue. The V call is TRBV20-1, the J call TRBJ2-1; 7 bases fit TRBD2. The receptor's source is a female donor with papillary thyroid cancer or a benign thyroid nodule (not recorded which). Some clones in this sample may be carry-over from other donors' samples. CDR3 sequence: CSAKRENEQFF. CDR3 DNA sequence: TGCAGTGCTAAGCGGGAAAATGAGCAGTTCTTC.